This T cell receptor (beta chain) was sequenced during a study of cytomegalovirus exposure and HLA in healthy donors (dated by TCRdb to between 2016 and 2019). Regarding the research as a whole: According to an earlier analysis of around 600 of the donors, roughly 180 million T cells yielded 117 million unique TCR beta sequences and around 280 Gb of sequence data. About 280 gigabases of sequencing data and 70 million to 95 million unique TCR sequences made up an early release that covered about 640 HLA-typed donors. The genetic ancestry cluster associated with self-reported Caucasian donors included approximately 85% of the approximately 410 genotyped donors. The study was designed to test whether signatures of past pathogen exposure could be identified by cataloging public T cell receptors. The study used immunosequencing to profile the T cell repertoires of some 600 subjects and linked those repertoires to cytomegalovirus serostatus. Along with the approximately 700-subject first cohort, a separate validation cohort of over 90 different subjects was used. To predict cytomegalovirus infection status, the study combined high-throughput TCR immunosequencing, statistical association of individual TCRs with disease status, and machine learning. In a later analysis, previously published TCR beta repertoires from 550 to 750 donors were re-analyzed and high-resolution HLA genotyping was added so that TCR occurrence patterns could be studied. Rather than drawing on any new phenotypic data, the later analysis identified candidate immune exposures from TCR beta sequences and the way those sequences occurred across donors. An earlier analysis of about 620 of the donors applied high-throughput TCR beta sequencing to assess whether each TCR beta V gene segment acted as functional or pseudogenic. Donor age, sex, ethnicity and CMV serostatus were compiled together with the repertoire data. A later genetic analysis took genome-wide SNP genotypes for about 55% of the 666 donors and used that subset as a discovery cohort. Every repertoire in the discovery cohort had been generated on one and the same sequencing platform. HLA typing included class I and class II loci at four-digit resolution. The number of donors typed differed by locus, with roughly 620-630 for A, B, C, DRB1 and DQB1, more than 500 for DQA1, 606 for DPA1, and some 440 for DPB1. Roughly 5 DR-DQ haplotypes were treated as single units for association and clustering because of strong linkage in the cohort. Among some 410 genotyped donors of the cohort, an average of about 240,000 unique TCR beta nucleotide sequences was sequenced per donor, of which about 19% were non-productive.

Beyond this particular receptor, the publication reports: Linkage disequilibrium might explain the correlated functional status among segregating V segments, but an unknown experimental factor could not be ruled out. A further reported finding was that TCR beta sequences accurately predicted the HLA-A and HLA-B alleles for most subjects in the first cohort. The authors suggested that the approach could potentially be generalized to other disease states and immunological phenotypes. While some public TCRs were present in many individuals, most TCR sequences turned up only very rarely across donors. According to a later genetic analysis, donors in an Asian-associated ancestry cluster had fewer N-insertions in productive TCRs than the approximately 670-donor mean. The cohort was sequenced for TCR beta chains only, and without alpha or paired-chain data the features that could be detected were limited. In a later analysis, TCR association rates were found to vary across HLA loci, with the most associated TCRs seen for DRB1 alleles and the fewest for HLA-C alleles. When HLA alleles, especially DR and DQ, strongly co-occurred, attributing TCR associations to individual alleles was difficult. The study gave a list of roughly 150 TCR beta chains associated with cytomegalovirus. In a later analysis, most CMV-associated TCR beta chains were found to appear HLA-restricted, with HLA associations seemingly driven largely by CMV exposure. The sequencing pipeline was judged likely to have produced a cluster of highly shared sequence variants as a technical artifact. Presence/absence analyses assumed roughly uniform sequencing depth across donors, an assumption that may not hold. In vitro tests confirmed that a few of the cytomegalovirus-associated TCR beta chains recognize cytomegalovirus antigens. In a later analysis, several top co-occurrence clusters were reported to appear linked to parvovirus B19, influenza, CMV and Epstein-Barr virus. Cytomegalovirus status was reported to be diagnosed by the classifier with high specificity and sensitivity in both the original and validation cohorts. The 87-base-pair reads could not distinguish some IMGT-functional V segments, including TRBV6-2 and TRBV6-3, so those segments were excluded. In an earlier analysis of 587 of the donors, most TCR beta V segments were observed in productive rearrangements about 90% or about 30% of the time, broadly matching IMGT annotations. In a later genetic analysis, a missense DCLRE1C variant was associated with V-gene and J-gene trimming of TCR beta chains, and the association was replicated in an independent cohort. Compared with equally common non-associated chains, HLA-associated TCR beta chains in a later analysis were more clonally expanded and had lower generation probabilities. The only immune exposure information available for the cohort was CMV serostatus. Some 16 rarely observed V segments, including chromosome 9 orphons, were excluded from the earlier analysis of several hundred of the donors because counts were too low. In a later analysis, 16,951 TCR beta sequences were associated with specific HLA alleles at a false discovery rate of 0.05. Because HLA typing was missing for some donors at each locus, association tests included only the typed subset.

The cysteine opens and the phenylalanine closes a CDR3 of 16 amino acids. Of the read, only the CDR3 DNA is kept; its 48 bases are in frame from base 1. Based on the germline V gene (reference sequence), the CDR1 and CDR2 sequences are SGHNT and YYREEE. Trimming takes 0 bases off V and 4 bases off J; junction bases not matched to a gene: 4. The receptor library was made with the immunoSEQ multiplex PCR assay. The multiplex PCR relied on a mix of 60 forward primers for TCR Vbeta segments and 13 reverse primers for TCR Jbeta segments. The CDR3 region of rearranged TCR beta genes was amplified from genomic DNA by a multiplex PCR assay. The amplified TCR beta libraries were sequenced on the Illumina HiSeq System as 87-base-pair reads. From the authors' description of their analysis: A later analysis counted about 80 million unique TCR beta chains across the 650 to 800 repertoires, and about 10 million of these chains were shared by at least two donors. To remove PCR and sequencing errors, raw reads were error-corrected and collapsed into unique sequences using a nearest-neighbor algorithm that merged closely related sequences. CDR3 sequences were aligned to IMGT reference sequences to assign V, D and J gene segments. Each retained sequence needed at least a six-nucleotide match to both a V gene segment and a J gene segment. A rearrangement was called productive if the CDR3 had no stop codons and remained in frame with V and J, and every other rearrangement was called non-productive. Following IMGT convention, CDR3 was defined as the stretch from the second conserved V-encoded cysteine up to the conserved J-encoded phenylalanine. The earlier analysis of some 550 of the donors excluded any sequence lacking an unambiguous match to a single V gene segment. In an earlier analysis of more than 500 of the donors, a V segment was called functional when productive rearrangements were above 56.7%, and segregating when the standard deviation between donors exceeded 5%. A statistical classification framework was developed to diagnose cytomegalovirus status using the catalog of TCR beta chain sequences. V and J gene assignment, in a later analysis, came from comparing TCR nucleotide sequences with IMGT/GENE-DB human TR gene sequences. A later analysis assigned CDR3 sequences and most-parsimonious VDJ recombination scenarios with the TCRdist pipeline. A later analysis defined each TCR beta chain by its CDR3 amino acid sequence plus V-gene family, and excluded reads lacking a unique V-gene family. As a way to deal with suspected cross-contamination and a sequencing artifact, a later analysis dropped approximately 570 nucleotide sequences that were highly shared and had low generation probability. For each public chain, a later analysis derived a clonal expansion index from normalized ranks of inferred template counts within each repertoire. A later analysis computed generation probabilities with a VDJ recombination model fitted to out-of-frame rearrangements, and checked the results against IGoR. Hypergeometric tests were used in a later analysis to score TCR-TCR, TCR-HLA and TCR-CMV co-occurrence, with a repertoire-size bias correction applied to the TCR pairs. In a later analysis, false discovery rates were estimated by permuting HLA or CMV assignments 20 times. A later analysis grouped co-occurring TCRs with DBSCAN, adding TCRdist sequence similarity when clustering within HLA-allele-positive subsets. For co-occurrence clustering, repertoires with fewer than 30,000 or more than 120,000 public chains were excluded, along with a handful of repertoires with anomalous nucleotide sharing. The clones in this table, taken by TCRdb from immuneACCESS, are in-frame only. Not every clone is retained; where verified, under half of the shortfall comes from an unresolved V gene, and the cause of the rest is unknown. For V, J and clone size, that table is used; D and trimming come from the DNA. Across this sample there are 150,000 or so clones, with around 80% seen only once. The leading ten clones occupy under 5% of the sample.

The cohort consisted of 600 to 750 healthy bone marrow donors. All cohort members were sampled while nominally healthy, although unrecorded immune exposures were likely present. The donor tested CMV seropositive and was one of the 289 seropositive cohort members. A peripheral blood sample was provided by each donor, and peripheral blood mononuclear cells were used for TCR beta sequencing. Genomic DNA was extracted from the blood cell samples with the Qiagen DNeasy Blood Extraction Kit. With respect to this clone: What antigen it recognizes has not been identified. Base quality data are lacking; no much larger clone is found one base away.

The source of this sequence is a woman in her fifties or sixties in good health and CMV-seropositive. This sequence uses TRBV5-4 and TRBJ2-1; TRBD2 fits 10 bases in the junction. Material for sequencing was PBMCs. CDR3 sequence: CASSLGGTSVYNEQFF. The DNA is as follows: TGTGCCAGCAGCTTGGGTGGGACTAGCGTTTACAATGAGCAGTTCTTC.